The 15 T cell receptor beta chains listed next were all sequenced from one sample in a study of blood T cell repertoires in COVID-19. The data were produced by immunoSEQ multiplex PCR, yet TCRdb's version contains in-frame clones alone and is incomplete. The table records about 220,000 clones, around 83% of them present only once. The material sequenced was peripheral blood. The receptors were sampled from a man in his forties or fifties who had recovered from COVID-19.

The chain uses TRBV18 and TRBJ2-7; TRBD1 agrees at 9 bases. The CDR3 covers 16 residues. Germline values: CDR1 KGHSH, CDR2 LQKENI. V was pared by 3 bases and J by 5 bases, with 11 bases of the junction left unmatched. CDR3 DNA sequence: TGTGCCAGCTCACCCCGCGACAGGGGGATTCTGGACGAGCAGTACTTC. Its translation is CASSPRDRGILDEQYF.

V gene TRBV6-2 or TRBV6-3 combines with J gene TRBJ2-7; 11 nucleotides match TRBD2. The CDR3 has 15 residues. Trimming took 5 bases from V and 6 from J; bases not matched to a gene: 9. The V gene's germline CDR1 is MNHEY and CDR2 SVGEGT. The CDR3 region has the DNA TGTGCCAGCAGTCTTCGACTAGCGGGACTTCGCGAGCAGTACTTC. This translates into CASSLRLAGLREQYF.

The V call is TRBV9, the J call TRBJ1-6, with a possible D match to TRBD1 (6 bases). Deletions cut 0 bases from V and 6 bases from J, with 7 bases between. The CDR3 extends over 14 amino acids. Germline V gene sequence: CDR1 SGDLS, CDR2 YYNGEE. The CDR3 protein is CASSVGQVNSPLHF. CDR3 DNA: TGTGCCAGCAGCGTAGGACAGGTTAATTCACCCCTCCACTTT. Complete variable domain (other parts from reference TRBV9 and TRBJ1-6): DSGVTQTPKHLITATGQRVTLRCSPRSGDLSVYWYQQSLDQGLQFLIQYYNGEERAKGNILERFSAQQFPDLHSELNLSSLELGDSALYFCASSVGQVNSPLHFGNGTRLTVT.

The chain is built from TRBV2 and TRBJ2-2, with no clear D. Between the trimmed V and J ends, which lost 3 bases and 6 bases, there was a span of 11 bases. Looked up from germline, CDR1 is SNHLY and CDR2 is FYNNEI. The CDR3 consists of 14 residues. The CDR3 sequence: CASSDRVVAGELFF. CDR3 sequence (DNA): TGTGCCAGCAGTGACCGGGTCGTCGCCGGGGAGCTGTTTTTT.

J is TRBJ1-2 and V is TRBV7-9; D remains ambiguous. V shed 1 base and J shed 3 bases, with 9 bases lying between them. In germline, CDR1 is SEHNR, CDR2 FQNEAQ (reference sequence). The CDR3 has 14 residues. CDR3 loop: CASSLVVQDYGYTF. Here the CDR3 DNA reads TGTGCCAGCAGCTTAGTCGTGCAGGACTATGGCTACACCTTC.

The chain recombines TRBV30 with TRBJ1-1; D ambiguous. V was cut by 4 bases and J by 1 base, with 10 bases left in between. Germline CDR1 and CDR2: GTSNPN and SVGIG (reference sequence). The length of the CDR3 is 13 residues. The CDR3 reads CAWTDNRNTEAFF. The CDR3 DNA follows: TGTGCCTGGACTGACAACAGGAACACTGAAGCTTTCTTT.

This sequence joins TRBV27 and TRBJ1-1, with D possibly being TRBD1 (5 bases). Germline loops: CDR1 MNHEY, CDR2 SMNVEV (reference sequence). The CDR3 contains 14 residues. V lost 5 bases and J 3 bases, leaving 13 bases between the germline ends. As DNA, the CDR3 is TGTGCCAGCAGTACCAGGGATGGGGACACTGAAGCTTTCTTT. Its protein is CASSTRDGDTEAFF.

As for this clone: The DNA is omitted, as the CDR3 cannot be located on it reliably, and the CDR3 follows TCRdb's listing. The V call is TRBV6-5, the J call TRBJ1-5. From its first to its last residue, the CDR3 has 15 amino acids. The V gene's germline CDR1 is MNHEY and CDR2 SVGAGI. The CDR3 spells CASSSSWRGNQPQHF.

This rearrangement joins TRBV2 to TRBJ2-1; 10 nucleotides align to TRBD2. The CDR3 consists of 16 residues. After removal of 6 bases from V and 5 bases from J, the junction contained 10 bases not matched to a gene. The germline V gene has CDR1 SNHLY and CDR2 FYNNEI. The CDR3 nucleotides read TGTGCCAGCAGGTCAGTCCAGCGGGGGGGCAACAATGAGCAGTTCTTC. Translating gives CASRSVQRGGNNEQFF.

The CDR3 sequence is CSASLGLAGPLTQYF. CDR3 coding DNA: TGCAGTGCTAGTCTCGGACTAGCGGGGCCCTTGACCCAGTACTTC. The rearrangement uses TRBV20-1 and TRBJ2-5; 12 bases align to TRBD2. The V segment lost 3 bases and the J segment 7 bases; nucleotides outside the gene matches: 9. The CDR3 consists of 15 residues. Germline V gene sequence: CDR1 DFQATT, CDR2 SNEGSKA (reference sequence).

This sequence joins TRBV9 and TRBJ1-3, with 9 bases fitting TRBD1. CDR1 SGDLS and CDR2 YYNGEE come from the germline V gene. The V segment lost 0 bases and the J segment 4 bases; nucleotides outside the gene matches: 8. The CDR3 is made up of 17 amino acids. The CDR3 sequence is CASSVALTGGRGNTIYF. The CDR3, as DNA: TGTGCCAGCAGCGTAGCTCTAACAGGGGGCCGAGGAAACACCATATATTTT. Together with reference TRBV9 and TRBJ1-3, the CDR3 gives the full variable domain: DSGVTQTPKHLITATGQRVTLRCSPRSGDLSVYWYQQSLDQGLQFLIQYYNGEERAKGNILERFSAQQFPDLHSELNLSSLELGDSALYFCASSVALTGGRGNTIYFGEGSWLTVV.

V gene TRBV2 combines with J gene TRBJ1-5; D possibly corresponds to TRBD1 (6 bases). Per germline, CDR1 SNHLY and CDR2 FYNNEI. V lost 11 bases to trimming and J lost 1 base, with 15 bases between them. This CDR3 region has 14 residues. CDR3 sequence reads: CAASGGQSNQPQHF. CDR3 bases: TGTGCCGCCTCCGGGGGGCAGAGCAATCAGCCCCAGCATTTT.

The CDR3 coding sequence is TGTGCCATCAGGGGGACTAGCGGGGAAGAGACCCAGTACTTC. As protein: CAIRGTSGEETQYF. The chain links TRBV10-3 to TRBJ2-5; TRBD2 agrees at 13 bases. CDR1 ENHRY and CDR2 SYGVKD come from the germline V gene. The CDR3 is made up of 14 amino acids. Unmatched junction bases numbered 1, after V lost 6 bases and J lost 3 bases.

The CDR3 sequence is CSAADGNTIYF. CDR3 nucleotides: TGCAGTGCTGCGGATGGAAACACCATATATTTT. This chain connects TRBV20-1 to TRBJ1-3, with D hard to call. Per the germline V gene, CDR1 is DFQATT and CDR2 is SNEGSKA (reference sequence). The CDR3 contains 11 residues. Trimming took 5 bases from V and 3 from J, leaving 5 bases between them.

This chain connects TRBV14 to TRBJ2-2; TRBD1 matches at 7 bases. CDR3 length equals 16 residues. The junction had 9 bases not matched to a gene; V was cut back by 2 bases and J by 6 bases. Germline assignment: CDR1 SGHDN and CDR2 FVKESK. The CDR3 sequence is CASSQRQGIIAGELFF. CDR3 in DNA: TGTGCCAGCAGCCAACGACAGGGTATCATAGCCGGGGAGCTGTTTTTT.